The rows below give T cell receptor beta chains drawn from one sample of a study of OX40 agonist ivuxolimab in advanced cancers. TCRdb's copy holds only in-frame clones and misses some; the assay was immunoSEQ multiplex PCR. The table lists about 44,000 clones, roughly 80% of them singletons. Material: CD4+ or CD8+ T cells sorted from blood, obtained in a trial of the OX40 agonist ivuxolimab. These receptors all stem from an adult with an advanced solid tumor such as melanoma, head and neck, liver or kidney cancer. Each CDR3 is given with its conserved first and last residue. A D gene is named only where the DNA matches it firmly. Only part of the rows carry a size: once, few, many, or a class if the clone is expanded.

abundance	d_gene	len	v_gene	j_gene	CDR3nt	CDR3aa
NA	NA	13	TRBV4-1	TRBJ2-1	TGCGCCAGCAGCCAAGATCTAATTAATGAGCAGTTCTTC	CASSQDLINEQFF
NA	NA	14	TRBV7-3	TRBJ2-1	TGTGCCAGCAGCTTAACCTCCTTTGGGGGTGAGCAGTTCTTC	CASSLTSFGGEQFF
NA	NA	13	TRBV19	TRBJ2-3	TGTGCCAGTAGTATTAGTGGGTCAGATACGCAGTATTTT	CASSISGSDTQYF
NA	NA	11	TRBV29-1	TRBJ1-2	TGCAGCGGCGAAATCAACTATGGCTACACCTTC	CSGEINYGYTF
NA	TRBD1	14	TRBV28	TRBJ2-3	TGTGCCAGCAGTTCCGGGACAGGGACAGATACGCAGTATTTT	CASSSGTGTDTQYF
once	TRBD2	17	TRBV4-1	TRBJ2-1	TGCGCCAGCAGCCAGGCCATAGCGGGAAGGTCCTACAATGAGCAGTTCTTC	CASSQAIAGRSYNEQFF
NA	NA	13	TRBV7-3	TRBJ2-5	TGTGCCAGCAGCTTAAGTCCCGAGGACCGCTTATACTTC	CASSLSPEDRLYF
NA	NA	16	TRBV18	TRBJ2-4	TGTGCCAGCTCACCACCAACGGTTAATGGCAAAAACATTCAGTACTTC	CASSPPTVNGKNIQYF
NA	NA	15	TRBV6-7	TRBJ2-7	TGTGCCAGCAGTTCGACGGCTACTAACTCCTACGAGCAGTACTTC	CASSSTATNSYEQYF
NA	NA	17	TRBV10-3	TRBJ1-2	TGTACCATCAGTGAGTCGGGAGGGAACCGGGGGGAGTATGGCTACACCTTC	CTISESGGNRGEYGYTF
once	NA	13	TRBV6-1	TRBJ1-2	TGTGCCAGCAGCCTAACCCAGGCCTATGGCTACACCTTC	CASSLTQAYGYTF
NA	TRBD1	13	TRBV10-3	TRBJ2-7	TGTGCCATCAGAGGGACAGGGGGGAACGAGCAGTACTTC	CAIRGTGGNEQYF
few	TRBD2	18	TRBV30	TRBJ2-2	TGTGCCTGGAGTGTAACCCGGACTAGCGGGAGGTTGTCCGGGGAGCTGTTTTTT	CAWSVTRTSGRLSGELFF
NA	NA	14	TRBV18	TRBJ2-7	TGTGCCAGCCAACCGGGACTGATGTCCTACGAGCAGTACTTC	CASQPGLMSYEQYF
NA	TRBD1	14	TRBV2	TRBJ1-2	TGTGCCAGCAGTTACCCCGGGACAGGGGACGGCTACACCTTC	CASSYPGTGDGYTF
NA	NA	14	TRBV14	TRBJ2-5	TGTGCCAGCAGCCATGACAGGCTGGTGGAGACCCAGTACTTC	CASSHDRLVETQYF
NA	NA	14	TRBV6-5	TRBJ1-2	TGTGCCAGCAGTTACTTCGGGGGATCGGATGGCTACACCTTC	CASSYFGGSDGYTF
NA	NA	13	TRBV6-5	TRBJ1-2	TGTGCCAGCAGTGACCATAGTAACTATGGCTACACCTTC	CASSDHSNYGYTF
NA	TRBD2	15	TRBV7-9	TRBJ2-1	TGTGCCAGCAGCCGAACCGGGACTAGCAAAGATGAGCAGTTCTTC	CASSRTGTSKDEQFF
NA	TRBD2	15	TRBV7-9	TRBJ2-1	TGTGCCAGCAGCCACGGGACTAGCGGGAAGGTTGAGCAGTTCTTC	CASSHGTSGKVEQFF
NA	NA	14	TRBV7-2	TRBJ1-1	TGTGCCAGCAGCTTAGAAAGTAGTCAGCCTGAGGCTTTCTTT	CASSLESSQPEAFF
NA	TRBD2	16	TRBV10-3	TRBJ2-3	TGTGCCATCAGTGAGTCTCTAGCGGGAGGAGCAGATACGCAGTATTTT	CAISESLAGGADTQYF
few	TRBD1	19	TRBV15	TRBJ2-6	TGTGCCACCAGCACAGACAGGGAAAGGGTGAGCTCTGGGGCCAACGTCCTGACTTTC	CATSTDRERVSSGANVLTF
NA	NA	14	TRBV6-5	TRBJ1-5	TGTGCCAGCAGGGAAGCAAATAGCAATCAGCCCCAGCATTTT	CASREANSNQPQHF
NA	TRBD1	14	TRBV2	TRBJ2-1	TGTGCCAGCAGGACAGGGTTTTCCTACAATGAGCAGTTCTTC	CASRTGFSYNEQFF
NA	TRBD2	19	TRBV4-1	TRBJ2-3	TGCGCCAGCAGCCAGAGCCGACTACAGCGGGGGTCTAGCACAGATACGCAGTATTTT	CASSQSRLQRGSSTDTQYF
NA	NA	19	TRBV11-1	TRBJ2-7	TGTGCCAGCGCAGCCAAAACGCGACAGGCCTACGGACTCCCCTACGAGCAGTACTTC	CASAAKTRQAYGLPYEQYF
NA	TRBD2	15	TRBV4-2	TRBJ2-7	TGTGCCAGCAGCCAAGCCCACGGGGGGGCCTACGAGCAGTACTTC	CASSQAHGGAYEQYF
NA	NA	16	TRBV19	TRBJ2-2	TGTGCCAGTAGTATATCCCGGGGCAAGGGCACCGGGGAGCTGTTTTTT	CASSISRGKGTGELFF
few	TRBD1	15	TRBV27	TRBJ1-4	TGTGCCAGCAGTCCACCGGGACAGGCTAATGAAAAACTGTTTTTT	CASSPPGQANEKLFF
NA	NA	14	TRBV30	TRBJ2-5	TGTGCCTGGAGTGCCCCGGCATACCAAGAGACCCAGTACTTC	CAWSAPAYQETQYF
NA	NA	16	TRBV5-1	TRBJ2-1	TGCGCCAGCAGCGCCCTAGGGGGCGGGGTCTACAATGAGCAGTTCTTC	CASSALGGGVYNEQFF
once	NA	11	TRBV29-1	TRBJ1-2	TGCAGTGGCGGGGAGAGGGGTGGCTACACCTTC	CSGGERGGYTF
once	TRBD1	14	TRBV10-3	TRBJ2-7	TGTGCCATCAGTGTAACAGGGGAAACCTACGAGCAGTACTTC	CAISVTGETYEQYF
NA	NA	15	TRBV6-6	TRBJ2-7	TGTGCCAGCAGTTACTCGCTACAGGGCTGGTTCGAGCAGTACTTC	CASSYSLQGWFEQYF
NA	NA	14	TRBV27	TRBJ2-1	TGTGCCAGCAGTAGACGGGAACTAGTGTTTGAGCAGTTCTTC	CASSRRELVFEQFF
once	NA	15	TRBV28	TRBJ2-3	TGTGCCAGCGGCGGAAGGCCCCTGGGCACAGATACGCAGTATTTT	CASGGRPLGTDTQYF
once	NA	15	TRBV28	TRBJ2-7	TGTGCCAGCAGCTCCCCTTCGGGCGGAATCTACGAGCAGTACTTC	CASSSPSGGIYEQYF
NA	TRBD1	14	TRBV28	TRBJ1-2	TGTGCCAGCAGTCCAGGGGGCGCAGGCTATGGCTACACCTTC	CASSPGGAGYGYTF
NA	NA	13	TRBV9	TRBJ2-3	TGTGCCAGCAGCGTACTGGGGGTAGATACGCAGTATTTT	CASSVLGVDTQYF
few	NA	16	TRBV7-9	TRBJ1-4	TGTGCCAGCAGCTTTTCGGTGGCAGGGAGCCGCGAAAAACTGTTTTTT	CASSFSVAGSREKLFF
NA	NA	12	TRBV2	TRBJ2-3	TGTGCCAGCAGTACCGCAGATAATACGCAGTATTTT	CASSTADNTQYF
NA	NA	14	TRBV9	TRBJ2-3	TGTGCCAGCAGCGTGGGATCGGGGGCAGATACGCAGTATTTT	CASSVGSGADTQYF
few	TRBD1	15	TRBV6-1	TRBJ2-2	TGTGCCAGTAAAACCGGGACAGGTGACACCGGGGAGCTGTTTTTT	CASKTGTGDTGELFF
once	NA	15	TRBV2	TRBJ2-7	TGTGCCAGCAGTGACGTAGGGGCCGGCGCCTACGAGCAGTACTTC	CASSDVGAGAYEQYF
NA	TRBD2	14	TRBV5-5	TRBJ2-3	TGTGCCAGCAGCTTGTATCCGGGAGGAGATACGCAGTATTTT	CASSLYPGGDTQYF
NA	NA	13	TRBV30	TRBJ2-2	TGTGCCTGGAGTATCCAGGGGCCGGGGGAGCTGTTTTTT	CAWSIQGPGELFF
NA	NA	17	TRBV7-6	TRBJ2-7	TGTGCCAGCAGCTTGGGATCAGGGGCGGGAGTTGGGTACGAGCAGTACTTC	CASSLGSGAGVGYEQYF
NA	TRBD2	16	TRBV28	TRBJ2-3	TGTGCCAGCAGGGACTCGGGACTAGCGGGCACAGATACGCAGTATTTT	CASRDSGLAGTDTQYF
few	TRBD1	17	TRBV7-9	TRBJ1-5	TGTGCCAGCAGCCTAGGGACAGGGGAGATAAGCAATCAGCCCCAGCATTTT	CASSLGTGEISNQPQHF
NA	NA	13	TRBV5-1	TRBJ1-1	TGCGCCAGCAGCTTGGATGTCGACACTGAAGCTTTCTTT	CASSLDVDTEAFF
NA	TRBD1	15	TRBV5-5	TRBJ2-2	TGTGCCAGCAGCCCTGGCGGACAGGGTTCCGGGGAGCTGTTTTTT	CASSPGGQGSGELFF
NA	NA	12	TRBV18	TRBJ2-3	TGTGCCAGCTCTCCGCCTGGTAGTGGGCAGTATTTT	CASSPPGSGQYF
NA	NA	15	TRBV6-1	TRBJ1-2	TGTGCCAGCAGTGAAACCCCCAGGGAAGGGTATGGCTACACCTTC	CASSETPREGYGYTF